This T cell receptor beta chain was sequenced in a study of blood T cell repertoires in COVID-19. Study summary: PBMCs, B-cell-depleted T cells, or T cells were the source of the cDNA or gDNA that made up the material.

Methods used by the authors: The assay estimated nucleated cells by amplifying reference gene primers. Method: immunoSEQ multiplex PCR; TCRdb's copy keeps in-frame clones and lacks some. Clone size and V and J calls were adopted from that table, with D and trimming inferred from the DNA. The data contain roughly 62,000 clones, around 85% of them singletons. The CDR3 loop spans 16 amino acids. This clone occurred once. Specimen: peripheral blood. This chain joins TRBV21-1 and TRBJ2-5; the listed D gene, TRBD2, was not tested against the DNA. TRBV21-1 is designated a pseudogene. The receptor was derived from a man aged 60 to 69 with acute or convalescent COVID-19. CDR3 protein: CASSKERTGIQETQYF. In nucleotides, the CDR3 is TGTGCCAGCAGCAAAGAGCGAACGGGGATTCAAGAGACCCAGTACTTC.